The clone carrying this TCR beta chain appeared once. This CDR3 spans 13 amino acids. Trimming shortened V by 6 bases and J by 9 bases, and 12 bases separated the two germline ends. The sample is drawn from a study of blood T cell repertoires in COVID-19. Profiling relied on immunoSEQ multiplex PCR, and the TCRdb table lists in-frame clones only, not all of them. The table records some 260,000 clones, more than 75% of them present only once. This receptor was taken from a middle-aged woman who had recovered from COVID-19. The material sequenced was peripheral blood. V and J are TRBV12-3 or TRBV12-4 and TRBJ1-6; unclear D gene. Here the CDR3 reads CASSPPSLSPLHF. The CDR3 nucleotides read TGTGCCAGCAGCCCCCCGAGCCTTTCACCCCTCCACTTT.